The clone carrying this TCR beta chain was detected a few times. These data belong to a study of blood T cell repertoires in COVID-19. In the original workflow: Amplified reference gene primers provided the basis for estimating nucleated cell counts. Assay used: immunoSEQ multiplex PCR; TCRdb lists only in-frame clones, some missing. V, J and clone size are taken as reported in that table, and D and trimming were inferred from the DNA itself. The table lists fewer than 200,000 clones, 60% to 85% of them singletons. The sequence came from a woman aged 45-65 years with active or convalescent COVID-19. The sample consisted of peripheral blood.

In DNA form, the CDR3 reads TGTGCCAGCAGTTTACAGACAGGAGAAGCTTTCTTT. Translation gives CASSLQTGEAFF. The rearrangement joins TRBV28 to TRBJ1-1, with D perhaps TRBD1 (6 bases). From germline, CDR1 is MDHEN and CDR2 SYDVKM. Trimming left V 2 bases short and J 8 bases short, with 9 bases between. This CDR3 has 12 amino acids.